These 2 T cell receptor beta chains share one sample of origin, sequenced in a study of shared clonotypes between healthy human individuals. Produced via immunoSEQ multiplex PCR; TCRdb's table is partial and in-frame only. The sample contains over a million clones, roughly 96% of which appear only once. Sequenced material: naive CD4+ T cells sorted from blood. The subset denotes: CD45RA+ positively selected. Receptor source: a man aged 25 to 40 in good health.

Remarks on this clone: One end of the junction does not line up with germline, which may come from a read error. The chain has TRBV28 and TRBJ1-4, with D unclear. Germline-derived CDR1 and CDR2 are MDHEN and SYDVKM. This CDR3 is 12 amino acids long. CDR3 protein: CASRQPNEKLFF. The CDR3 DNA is TGTGCCAGCAGACAACCTAACGAAAAACTGTTTTTT.

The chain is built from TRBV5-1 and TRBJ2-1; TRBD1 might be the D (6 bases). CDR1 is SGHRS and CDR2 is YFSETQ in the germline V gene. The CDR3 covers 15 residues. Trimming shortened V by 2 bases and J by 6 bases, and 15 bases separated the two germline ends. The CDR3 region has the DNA TGCGCCAGCAGCTTCCGCAGGGGTCTTGCCAATGAGCAGTTCTTC. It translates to CASSFRRGLANEQFF.